Following are 17 T cell receptor beta chains from one sample sequenced in a study of T cells in Graves' hyperthyroidism and ophthalmopathy. TCR beta CDR3 region amplification was performed from RNA transcripts. HTBI primers were the set used in a first-round RT-PCR of the TCR CDR3. MiXCR, applied by TCRdb to the multiplex PCR reads, yields one record per CDR3 protein. The sample records around 36,000 distinct CDR3 sequences, approximately 52% being singletons. The sequenced sample was blood. The receptors were sampled from a man aged 35 to 55 with Graves' ophthalmopathy.

The chain combines TRBV9 with TRBJ2-1; 8 bases map to TRBD2. Germline CDR1 is SGDLS and CDR2 is YYNGEE. The CDR3 has 15 residues. V lost 3 bases to trimming and J lost 4 bases; unmatched junction nucleotides: 6. DNA for the CDR3: TGTGCCAGCAGCGCCACCGGGGGGGGTTACAATGAGCAGTTCTTC. This sequence encodes CASSATGGGYNEQFF.

Concerning this clonotype itself: At one end the junction does not follow the germline gene, possibly because of a read error. V and J are TRBV6-4 and TRBJ2-2; 7 positions match TRBD2. This CDR3 has 15 residues. The germline CDR1 and CDR2 sequences are MRHNA and SNTAGT. CDR3 DNA sequence: TGTGCCGGCAGTGATAGCGGGCGAAACACCGGGGAGCTGTTTTTT. Translated: CAGSDSGRNTGELFF.

V is TRBV30 and J is TRBJ1-2, with D unclear. In germline, CDR1 is GTSNPN, CDR2 SVGIG (reference sequence). Deletions cut 2 bases from V and 6 bases from J, with 13 bases between. CDR3 length: 13 amino acids. DNA of the CDR3: TGTGCCTGGAGTAGTTTGATTGGGAATGGCTACACCTTC. Translating it yields CAWSSLIGNGYTF.

This clonotype was seen only once. The V gene is TRBV4-2, the J gene TRBJ2-7, with TRBD1 matching 10 bases. CDR3 length: 12 amino acids. Germline CDR1 is LGHNA and CDR2 is YNFKEQ. The V gene end was trimmed by 1 base and the J gene end by 9 bases; junction bases not matched to a gene: 0. CDR3 loop: CASSQGTGGQYF. The CDR3 coding sequence is TGTGCCAGCAGCCAAGGGACAGGGGGGCAGTACTTC.

This clonotype was seen repeatedly, ten times or more. DNA for the CDR3: TGCAGTGCTAGAGATGGGAAGGGTAGCTCTGGAAACACCATATATTTT. Translation: CSARDGKGSSGNTIYF. V is TRBV20-1 and J is TRBJ1-3; D is ambiguous. Germline V gene sequence: CDR1 DFQATT, CDR2 SNEGSKA (reference sequence). The CDR3 has 16 residues. The germline V and J ends were trimmed by 0 bases and 0 bases, with 12 bases remaining between them.

The CDR3 DNA sequence: TGCGCCAGCAGCTTGCCCCCAACACTCGGGACAGGGATCAACGAGCAGTACTTC. Protein product: CASSLPPTLGTGINEQYF. The chain has TRBV5-1 and TRBJ2-7; 9 nucleotides agree with TRBD1. Germline assignment: CDR1 SGHRS and CDR2 YFSETQ. The CDR3 runs to 18 residues. With V trimmed by 1 base and J by 5 bases, 16 bases remained unmatched.

Ten or more counts support this clonotype. The chain has TRBV19 and TRBJ2-2; D may be TRBD1 or TRBD2 (7 bases each). This CDR3 comprises 15 residues. Per germline, CDR1 LNHDA and CDR2 SQIVND (reference sequence). Trimming removed 5 bases from V and 5 bases from J, with 15 bases in between. The CDR3 DNA follows: TGTGCCAGTAGTCTGGGCAGGGGGGGTACCGGGGAGCTGTTTTTT. Amino acids: CASSLGRGGTGELFF.

This clonotype occurred many times. V gene TRBV5-6 combines with J gene TRBJ2-7; 8 bases map to TRBD1. CDR3 length: 15 residues. V gave up 2 bases and J gave up 6 bases; unmatched junction bases: 10. Germline-derived CDR1 and CDR2 are SGHDT and YYEEEE. In DNA form, the CDR3 reads TGTGCCAGCAGCTTCCGGGACAGGTCATTCCCCGAGCAGTACTTC. Its protein product is CASSFRDRSFPEQYF.

Comments on this clonotype: One end of the junction varies from germline; a read error may be responsible. The chain uses TRBV9 and TRBJ2-7, with 7 nucleotides matching TRBD2. This CDR3 region has 11 residues. Germline V gives CDR1 SGDLS, CDR2 YYNGEE. The CDR3, as DNA: TGCGCCAGCGGGACGGACTACGAGCAGTGCTTC. Residues: CASGTDYEQCF.

The chain couples TRBV11-2 to TRBJ1-6; tentatively, D is TRBD1 (5 bases). Germline values: CDR1 SGHAT, CDR2 FQNNGV. This CDR3 is 15 amino acids long. V shed 5 bases and J shed 0 bases, with 8 bases lying between them. CDR3 protein: CASSIGVSYNSPLHF. CDR3 bases: TGTGCCAGCAGCATAGGGGTCTCCTATAATTCACCCCTCCACTTT.

This chain joins TRBV10-3 and TRBJ2-7; maybe TRBD1 (5 bases). The CDR3 consists of 13 residues. Germline CDR1 is ENHRY and CDR2 is SYGVKD. The CDR3 region has the DNA TGTGCAAATGGAGACAGCGAAACCTACGAGCAGTACTTC. Translated: CANGDSETYEQYF.

This clonotype is medium-sized in the sample. The chain recombines TRBV24-1 with TRBJ2-7; possible D gene TRBD2, 5 bases. Trimming pared 3 bases from V and 3 bases from J, leaving 8 bases between. Germline assignment: CDR1 KGHDR and CDR2 SFDVKD. The CDR3 is 13 amino acids. CDR3 protein: CATSDPGIYEQYF. CDR3 DNA: TGTGCCACCAGTGATCCCGGGATCTACGAGCAGTACTTC.

This clonotype was observed at least ten times. The rearrangement joins TRBV28 to TRBJ1-5; D is uncertain. CDR1 is MDHEN, CDR2 SYDVKM, per germline. V was clipped by 2 bases and J by 2 bases, with 7 bases between them. The CDR3 has 14 residues. CDR3 DNA sequence: TGTGCCAGCAGTTTAGGACGGGGCAATCAGCCCCAGCATTTT. Translation gives CASSLGRGNQPQHF.

Many counts were recorded for this clonotype. The CDR3 DNA sequence: TGTGCCAGCAGCCAATCCGGGTCAGGCGATTATGGCTACACCTTC. It specifies CASSQSGSGDYGYTF. J is TRBJ1-2 and V is TRBV3-1; D unclear. The V gene's germline CDR1 is LGHDT and CDR2 YNNKEL (reference sequence). V was clipped by 2 bases and J by 5 bases, with 15 bases between them. The CDR3 length is 15 residues.

The genes are TRBV7-2 and TRBJ1-1, with D perhaps TRBD1 (5 bases). The CDR3 is 16 residues long. Germline loops: CDR1 SGHTA, CDR2 FQGNSA. Trimming cost V 5 bases and J 1 base, with 17 bases left between them. CDR3 sequence: CASSPRGVRGNTEAFF. The CDR3 DNA reads TGTGCCAGCAGCCCTCGGGGGGTTCGGGGGAACACTGAAGCTTTCTTT. Drawing the rest from reference TRBV7-2 and TRBJ1-1, the complete variable domain is GAGVSQSPSNKVTEKGKDVELRCDPISGHTALYWYRQSLGQGLEFLIYFQGNSAPDKSGLPSDRFSAERTGGSVSTLTIQRTQQEDSAVYLCASSPRGVRGNTEAFFGQGTRLTVV.

This clonotype is termed medium-sized. V gene TRBV7-6 combines with J gene TRBJ2-7, with 8 bases matching TRBD1. Germline assignment: CDR1 SGHVS and CDR2 FNYEAQ. V was clipped by 0 bases and J by 7 bases; unmatched bases: 11. The CDR3 runs 16 residues. CDR3 protein: CASSLALRQGAHEQYF. CDR3 bases: TGTGCCAGCAGCTTAGCCCTTAGGCAGGGGGCGCATGAGCAGTACTTC.

Comments on this clonotype: It is unclear where the CDR3 begins or ends on the DNA, so no DNA is shown, and the CDR3 is as TCRdb lists it. The chain recombines TRBV9 with TRBJ1-2; the table's D call TRBD1 went unverified against the DNA. The CDR3 is 18 amino acids in total, end residues counted. CDR1 is SGDLS and CDR2 is YYNGEE in the germline V gene. CDR3 region: CASSPVLWTGSFAWGNTF.